This entry features one T cell receptor beta chain sequence. This clone's antigen is unknown. It has no much larger one-base neighbor in the sample; base qualities were not kept. Receptor libraries were prepared by the immunoSEQ multiplex PCR assay. For the multiplex PCR, a mixture combining 60 forward primers for TCR Vbeta segments and 13 reverse primers for TCR Jbeta segments was used. The CDR3 region of rearranged TCR beta genes was amplified from genomic DNA with a multiplex PCR assay. Amplified TCR beta libraries were sequenced as 87-base-pair reads on the Illumina HiSeq System. The study's own analysis went as follows. Across the 500 to 700 repertoires, a later analysis counted around 80 million unique TCR beta chains, around 11 million of which were shared by at least two donors. Raw reads were error-corrected and collapsed into unique sequences with a nearest-neighbor algorithm that merged closely related sequences to remove PCR and sequencing errors. V, D and J gene segments were assigned by aligning CDR3 sequences to IMGT reference sequences. For a sequence to be retained, a match of at least six nucleotides to both a V gene segment and a J gene segment was required. A rearrangement counted as productive if the CDR3 had no stop codons and remained in frame with V and J, and every other rearrangement counted as non-productive. CDR3 was defined according to IMGT convention as the region running from the second conserved V-encoded cysteine to the conserved J-encoded phenylalanine. The earlier analysis of some 580 of the donors excluded any sequence lacking an unambiguous match to a single V gene segment. In an earlier analysis of approximately 590 of the donors, a V segment was called functional when productive rearrangements were above 56.7%, and segregating when the standard deviation between donors exceeded 5%. A statistical classification framework was built for diagnosing cytomegalovirus status from the catalog of TCR beta chain sequences. A later analysis assigned V and J genes by comparing TCR nucleotide sequences with IMGT/GENE-DB human TR gene sequences. A later analysis assigned CDR3 sequences and most-parsimonious VDJ recombination scenarios with the TCRdist pipeline. In a later analysis, each TCR beta chain was defined by its CDR3 amino acid sequence together with its V-gene family, and reads without a unique V-gene family were excluded. In a later analysis, a few hundred highly shared, low-generation-probability nucleotide sequences were removed to address suspected cross-contamination and a sequencing artifact. In a later analysis, a clonal expansion index for each public chain was calculated from normalized within-repertoire ranks of inferred template counts. In a later analysis, generation probabilities were computed with a VDJ recombination model fitted to out-of-frame rearrangements, and the resulting probabilities were checked against IGoR. Hypergeometric tests were used in a later analysis to score TCR-TCR, TCR-HLA and TCR-CMV co-occurrence, with a repertoire-size bias correction applied to the TCR pairs. A later analysis estimated false discovery rates by permuting HLA or CMV assignments 20 times. In a later analysis, co-occurring TCRs were grouped with DBSCAN, and TCRdist sequence similarity was added when clustering was performed within HLA-allele-positive subsets. Repertoires with fewer than 30,000 or more than 120,000 public chains were left out of co-occurrence clustering, as were about five repertoires with anomalous nucleotide sharing. Sourced from immuneACCESS, this table was stored by TCRdb with only in-frame sequences that have V and J called. A share of the clones is absent; for the studies checked, an unresolved V gene accounts for under half, and the remainder has no known explanation. The DNA was the basis for D and trimming; V, J and clone size are from that table. The sample yields more than 150,000 clones; 80% were counted once. The top ten hold around 0.69% of the sample.

This specimen comes from a study of cytomegalovirus exposure and HLA in healthy donors (dated by TCRdb to about 2017). Regarding the research as a whole: An earlier analysis of roughly 500 of the donors reported 250 to 300 Gb of sequence data and 117 million unique TCR beta sequences from roughly 200 million T cells. An early release that covered some 630 HLA-typed donors contained approximately 300 gigabases of sequencing data and 80 million or so unique TCR sequences. Of the roughly 420 genotyped donors, approximately 81% were placed in the genetic ancestry cluster associated with self-reported Caucasian donors. The study was designed to test whether signatures of past pathogen exposure could be identified by cataloging public T cell receptors. The study profiled the T cell repertoires of 666 subjects by immunosequencing and related them to cytomegalovirus serostatus. A separate validation cohort of more than 100 different subjects was used in addition to the roughly 700-subject first cohort. The study combined high-throughput TCR immunosequencing, statistical association of individual TCRs with disease status, and machine learning to predict cytomegalovirus infection status. To study patterns of TCR occurrence, a later analysis re-analyzed previously published TCR beta repertoires from around 660 donors and added high-resolution HLA genotyping. Rather than using new phenotypic data, the later analysis identified candidate immune exposures from TCR beta sequences and from how often those sequences occurred across donors. An earlier analysis of about 600 of the donors used high-throughput TCR beta sequencing to judge whether each TCR beta V gene segment behaved as functional or pseudogenic. Donor age, sex, ethnicity and CMV serostatus were compiled together with the repertoire data. A later genetic analysis used genome-wide SNP genotypes for about three fifths of the 666 donors, treating that subset as a discovery cohort. All discovery cohort repertoires had been generated on a single sequencing platform. HLA typing included class I and class II loci at four-digit resolution. Typing coverage differed by locus: A, B, C, DRB1 and DQB1 were typed in roughly 620-630 donors, DQA1 in around 500, DPA1 in nearly 610, and DPB1 in roughly 450. A handful of DR-DQ haplotypes were handled as single units for association and clustering because linkage in the cohort was strong. Among some 410 genotyped donors of the cohort, an average of roughly 230,000 unique TCR beta nucleotide sequences was sequenced per donor, of which 15% to 20% were non-productive.

The full study reports these points: In a later analysis, HLA-associated TCR beta chains were found to be more clonally expanded and to have lower generation probabilities than equally common non-associated chains. The only immune exposure information available for the cohort was CMV serostatus. The earlier analysis of nearly 600 of the donors excluded roughly 16 rarely observed V segments, including chromosome 9 orphons, because counts were too low. Across donors, most TCR sequences were observed very rarely, whereas some public TCRs were present in many individuals. Because the 87-base-pair reads could not distinguish some IMGT-functional V segments, including TRBV6-2 and TRBV6-3, those segments were excluded. Correlated functional status among segregating V segments might reflect linkage disequilibrium, but an unknown experimental factor could not be ruled out. In the study, some 160 TCR beta chains were listed as associated with cytomegalovirus. Assigning TCR associations to individual alleles was difficult when HLA alleles, especially DR and DQ, strongly co-occurred. In a later analysis, the rate of TCR association differed among HLA loci, with DRB1 alleles having the most associated TCRs and HLA-C alleles having the fewest. Cytomegalovirus status was reported to be diagnosed by the classifier with high specificity and sensitivity in both the original and validation cohorts. In an earlier analysis of some 540 of the donors, most TCR beta V segments appeared in productive rearrangements about 87% or about 30% of the time, broadly matching IMGT annotations. The presence/absence analyses assumed that sequencing depth was roughly uniform across donors, and that assumption may not be true. In a later genetic analysis, a missense DCLRE1C variant was associated with V-gene and J-gene trimming of TCR beta chains, and the association was replicated in an independent cohort. The cohort was sequenced for TCR beta chains only, and without alpha or paired-chain data the features that could be detected were limited. A cluster of highly shared sequence variants was judged likely to represent a technical artifact of the sequencing pipeline. A few of the identified cytomegalovirus-associated TCR beta chains were confirmed in vitro to be specific for cytomegalovirus antigens. A later analysis associated 16,951 TCR beta sequences with specific HLA alleles at a false discovery rate of 0.05. A further reported finding was that TCR beta sequences accurately predicted the HLA-A and HLA-B alleles for most subjects in the first cohort. Because some donors lacked HLA typing at each locus, the association tests relied only on the typed subset. According to a later genetic analysis, donors in an Asian-associated ancestry cluster had fewer N-insertions in productive TCRs than the roughly 670-donor mean. According to a later analysis, most CMV-associated TCR beta chains appeared to be HLA-restricted, and the HLA associations seemed to be driven largely by CMV exposure. According to the authors, the approach could potentially be generalized to other disease states and immunological phenotypes. According to a later analysis, parvovirus B19, influenza, CMV and Epstein-Barr virus appeared linked to several top co-occurrence clusters.

Reading the germline V gene gives CDR1 LGHNA and CDR2 YNFKEQ. The junction shows trimming of 0 bases on V and 4 bases on J, plus 9 bases between the germline ends. CDR3 length: 14 amino acids, cysteine to phenylalanine. CDR3 DNA is the only sequence kept; it has 42 bases, read in frame from the first base. The cohort consisted of approximately 690 healthy bone marrow donors. All cohort members were sampled while nominally healthy, although unrecorded immune exposures were likely present. The donor was CMV seronegative and was included in the group of about 350 seronegative cohort members. Every donor gave a peripheral blood sample, and the peripheral blood mononuclear cells from that sample were used for TCR beta sequencing. The Qiagen DNeasy Blood Extraction Kit was used to extract genomic DNA from the blood cell samples.

The source is a boy younger than 18 in good health and CMV-seronegative. Sequencing was performed on PBMCs. The chain is encoded by TRBV4-2 joined to TRBJ1-1, with the D gene too uncertain to name. The base sequence is TGTGCCAGCAGCCAAGAACGAGGGATCACTGAAGCTTTCTTT. Translated, it reads CASSQERGITEAFF.